The 25 T cell receptor beta chains listed next were all sequenced from one sample in a study of blood T cell repertoires in COVID-19. Sequenced by immunoSEQ multiplex PCR; TCRdb stores in-frame clones only, minus some. The profile shows about 400,000 clones, roughly 89% of them singletons. Sequences were obtained from PBMCs or T cells enriched from blood (not recorded which). These TCRs come from a woman under 40 who had recovered from COVID-19.

The chain uses TRBV7-2 and TRBJ1-2, with D possibly TRBD1 on 6 matching bases. The CDR3 has 15 amino acids. Deletions cut 2 bases from V and 5 bases from J, with 15 bases between. CDR1 and CDR2 (germline): SGHTA, FQGNSA. Here the CDR3 DNA reads TGTGCCAGCAGCTTAAAAATCCCAGGGGCGTATGGCTACACCTTC. As protein: CASSLKIPGAYGYTF.

The CDR3, as DNA: TGTGCCAGCAGTGAATCTACAGTAACCCAAGAGACCCAGTACTTC. It is translated as CASSESTVTQETQYF. V is TRBV25-1 and J is TRBJ2-5; D unclear. V was cut by 1 base and J by 1 base, with 10 bases left in between. Germline values: CDR1 MGHDK, CDR2 SYGVNS. CDR3 length equals 15 residues.

This clone was counted a few times. This chain links TRBV7-2 with TRBJ1-3, with D possibly matching TRBD1 (6 bases). From germline, CDR1 is SGHTA and CDR2 FQGNSA. The CDR3 consists of 14 residues. V was trimmed by 4 bases and J by 4 bases, leaving 11 bases between them. This CDR3 is CASSSAGEGNTIYF. The CDR3 DNA reads as TGTGCCAGCAGCTCCGCAGGGGAAGGAAACACCATATATTTT.

The rearrangement joins TRBV2 to TRBJ1-4; D call uncertain. V was pared by 5 bases and J by 0 bases, with 4 bases between. Per the germline V gene, CDR1 is SNHLY and CDR2 is FYNNEI. CDR3 length: 13 amino acids. The CDR3 region is CASSTTTNEKLFF. CDR3 in DNA: TGTGCCAGCAGTACAACAACTAATGAAAAACTGTTTTTT. The variable domain in full, with the rest retrieved from reference TRBV2 and TRBJ1-4, is EPEVTQTPSHQVTQMGQEVILRCVPISNHLYFYWYRQILGQKVEFLVSFYNNEISEKSEIFDDQFSVERPDGSNFTLKIRSTKLEDSAMYFCASSTTTNEKLFFGSGTQLSVL.

The J gene is TRBJ2-1, the V gene TRBV4-2, with D possibly TRBD2 on 6 matching bases. The CDR3 runs to 15 residues. V was shortened by 4 bases and J by 4 bases, with 14 bases between the two germline ends. The germline V gene has CDR1 LGHNA and CDR2 YNFKEQ. The CDR3 nucleotides are TGTGCCAGCAGCCTCGCCAGGACTATATACAATGAGCAGTTCTTC. This encodes CASSLARTIYNEQFF.

The V and J genes are TRBV4-3 and TRBJ1-1; 7 bases map to TRBD1. Trimming removed 4 bases from V and 0 bases from J; junction bases left unmatched: 8. Germline V gene sequence: CDR1 LGHNA, CDR2 YSLEER. This CDR3 region has 16 residues. CDR3 sequence reads: CASSPTLQGVNTEAFF. CDR3 nucleotides: TGCGCCAGCAGCCCGACACTCCAGGGGGTGAACACTGAAGCTTTCTTT.

The V and J genes are TRBV7-9 and TRBJ2-1; D may be TRBD2 (5 bases). This CDR3 is built from 14 residues. Germline loops: CDR1 SEHNR, CDR2 FQNEAQ (reference sequence). The V end was cut by 6 bases, the J end by 7 bases, with 16 bases between. CDR3 residues: CASSPTGSWNEQFF. CDR3 DNA: TGTGCCAGCAGTCCCACGGGATCCTGGAATGAGCAGTTCTTC.

The chain joins TRBV2 to TRBJ2-5; D may be TRBD2 (6 bases). There are 14 residues in the CDR3. Germline CDR1 and CDR2: SNHLY and FYNNEI. V lost 2 bases and J 1 base, leaving 8 bases between the germline ends. CDR3 loop: CASSETGVQETQYF. Written as DNA, the CDR3 is TGTGCCAGCAGTGAAACGGGGGTCCAAGAGACCCAGTACTTC.

The chain uses TRBV11-2 and TRBJ1-5; no clear D. This CDR3 has 16 amino acids. Germline-derived CDR1 and CDR2 are SGHAT and FQNNGV. Trimming left V 3 bases short and J 4 bases short, with 16 bases between. CDR3: CASSFVPGHGNQPQHF. Written as DNA, the CDR3 is TGTGCCAGCAGCTTTGTCCCGGGTCACGGGAATCAGCCCCAGCATTTT. The full variable domain, with the rest looked up from reference TRBV11-2 and TRBJ1-5, is EAGVAQSPRYKIIEKRQSVAFWCNPISGHATLYWYQQILGQGPKLLIQFQNNGVVDDSQLPKDRFSAERLKGVDSTLKIQPAKLEDSAVYLCASSFVPGHGNQPQHFGDGTRLSIL.

The chain combines TRBV6-1 with TRBJ2-3; D is possibly TRBD1 (5 bases). Germline values: CDR1 MNHNS, CDR2 SASEGT. Trimming removed 4 bases at V and 0 bases at J, with 17 bases between. The CDR3 sequence is 17 residues long. DNA for the CDR3: TGTGCCAGCAGTGCCTACTACAGGAGTTCTAGCACAGATACGCAGTATTTT. Amino acid sequence: CASSAYYRSSSTDTQYF.

This chain connects TRBV10-1 to TRBJ2-1, with a weak D call TRBD1 (5 bases). The CDR3 sequence is 12 residues long. V was clipped by 2 bases and J by 12 bases, with 11 bases between them. CDR1 and CDR2 from the germline V gene are WNHNN and SYGVQD (reference sequence). The CDR3: CASSEPDSRQFF. CDR3 DNA sequence: TGCGCCAGCAGTGAGCCCGACAGTCGGCAGTTCTTC.

The chain joins TRBV5-1 to TRBJ1-1, with 10 bases matching TRBD1. Trimming took 2 bases from V and 3 from J; bases not matched to a gene: 7. Germline V CDR1 and CDR2: SGHRS, YFSETQ. This CDR3 is 16 amino acids long. The CDR3 loop is CASSFSRQGADTEAFF. The CDR3, as DNA: TGCGCCAGCAGCTTTTCCCGACAGGGGGCGGACACTGAAGCTTTCTTT.

This chain uses TRBV6-5 with TRBJ2-1; D remains ambiguous. The CDR3 is 12 amino acids. Deletions cut 5 bases from V and 10 bases from J, with 12 bases between. Germline V lookup: CDR1 MNHEY, CDR2 SVGAGI. CDR3 coding DNA: TGTGCCAGCAGTCCGGTCGGCAGGGAGCAGTTCTTC. Protein: CASSPVGREQFF.

This rearrangement joins TRBV3-1 (or the pseudogene TRBV3-2) to TRBJ2-7, with TRBD1 matching over 10 bases. The V and J ends lost 8 bases and 5 bases, in that order; junction bases with no gene match: 6. Germline CDR1 reads LGHDT; CDR2 reads YNNKEL (reference sequence). There are 13 residues in the CDR3. CDR3 nucleotides: TGTGCCAGCGAGGGACAGGGGTTGCACGAGCAGTACTTC. It yields the protein CASEGQGLHEQYF.

The chain carries TRBV18 and TRBJ1-2; the match to TRBD1 covers 7 bases. With 3 bases clipped from V and 6 bases from J, the junction kept 7 bases outside the gene matches. There are 14 residues in the CDR3. The germline CDR1 and CDR2 sequences are KGHSH and LQKENI. The CDR3 DNA is TGTGCCAGCTCACCGGTGACAGGGTTCGATGGCTACACCTTC. It codes for CASSPVTGFDGYTF.

V and J are TRBV29-1 and TRBJ1-6; 8 bases align to TRBD1. V trimming: 5 bases; J trimming: 5 bases; junction bases outside the gene matches: 2. Germline CDR1 reads SQVTM; CDR2 reads ANQGSEA. This CDR3 has 13 residues. The CDR3 sequence: CSVRTGNNSPLHF. Written as DNA, the CDR3 is TGCAGCGTTCGGACAGGGAATAATTCACCCCTCCACTTT.

The chain links TRBV10-3 to TRBJ1-3; 9 bases are shared with TRBD1. Germline trimming cut 3 bases from V and 2 bases from J; bases unmatched to any gene: 2. This CDR3 is 15 amino acids long. Per germline, CDR1 ENHRY and CDR2 SYGVKD. This chain's CDR3 is CAISDRTGAGNTIYF. The CDR3 coding sequence is TGTGCCATCAGTGACCGGACAGGGGCTGGAAACACCATATATTTT.

The chain has TRBV4-3 and TRBJ2-7; the D gene is possibly TRBD2 (5 bases). This CDR3 is 13 amino acids long. In germline, CDR1 is LGHNA, CDR2 YSLEER. Between the trimmed V and J ends, which lost 0 bases and 9 bases, there was a span of 12 bases. The DNA for the CDR3 is TGCGCCAGCAGCCAAGATCGAGGGAAGGTGCAGTACTTC. It codes for CASSQDRGKVQYF.

This chain uses TRBV4-1 with TRBJ2-2; tentatively, D is TRBD1 (7 bases). The CDR3 contains 14 residues. Germline V lookup: CDR1 MGHRA, CDR2 YSYEKL. The V end lost 4 bases, the J end lost 6 bases, and 12 bases lay between the germline ends. This CDR3 is CASSRGTAPGELFF. For the CDR3, the DNA is TGCGCCAGCAGCCGCGGGACAGCCCCCGGGGAGCTGTTTTTT.

The chain employs TRBV5-1 and TRBJ2-7; possible D gene TRBD1, 5 bases. V was clipped by 0 bases and J by 2 bases, with 12 bases between them. Germline CDR1 reads SGHRS; CDR2 reads YFSETQ. The CDR3 length is 15 residues. The CDR3 region is CASSLGWGDTYEQYF. CDR3 nucleotide sequence: TGCGCCAGCAGCTTGGGCTGGGGCGATACCTACGAGCAGTACTTC.

V is TRBV5-4 and J is TRBJ2-3, with 9 nucleotides matching TRBD1. CDR1 SGHNT and CDR2 YYREEE come from the germline V gene (reference sequence). The CDR3 extends over 16 amino acids. J was trimmed by 6 bases and V by 5 bases; bases with no gene match: 13. The CDR3 nucleotides read TGTGCCAGCAGTTATGAACCGGGACAGGGTCATGATACGCAGTATTTT. As protein: CASSYEPGQGHDTQYF.

The genes are TRBV18 and TRBJ1-3; D is possibly TRBD1 (5 bases). Trimming took off 2 bases at V and 7 bases at J, with 9 bases between the two ends. Germline CDR1 KGHSH, CDR2 LQKENI. The CDR3 is 13 amino acids. Written as DNA, the CDR3 is TGTGCCAGCTCACCAAGGACACCCAACACCATATATTTT. This gives the protein CASSPRTPNTIYF.

DNA of the CDR3: TGTGCCAGCAGTTTATTTCAAACAGGGGCGAGCGACGAGCAGTACTTC. Protein sequence: CASSLFQTGASDEQYF. The chain couples TRBV6-2 or TRBV6-3 to TRBJ2-7; TRBD1 matches at 7 bases. CDR3 size: 16 residues. Per the germline V gene, CDR1 is MNHEY and CDR2 is SVGEGT. After removal of 4 bases from V and 5 bases from J, the junction contained 14 bases not matched to a gene.

The V call is TRBV6-5, the J call TRBJ2-2, with no clear D. Germline values: CDR1 MNHEY, CDR2 SVGAGI. The length of the CDR3 is 13 residues. The V end was cut by 2 bases, the J end by 6 bases, with 7 bases between. The CDR3 loop reads CASSYGDPGELFF. The CDR3 DNA follows: TGTGCCAGCAGTTACGGAGATCCCGGGGAGCTGTTTTTT.

The chain recombines TRBV29-1 with TRBJ2-5; the match to TRBD1 covers 9 bases. CDR3 length: 11 amino acids. Per the germline V gene, CDR1 is SQVTM and CDR2 is ANQGSEA. The CDR3 bases are TGCAGTGGACAGGGGAGAGAGACCCAGTACTTC. Translation: CSGQGRETQYF.